Shown below are 21 T cell receptor beta chains from a single sample sequenced in a study of T cell responses to AZD1222 COVID-19 vaccine (dated by TCRdb to the early 2020s). The library was built by means of the immunoSEQ multiplex PCR assay. Not all clones reach the TCRdb copy of this immuneACCESS table, which keeps in-frame sequences only. Checked studies attribute under half of the gap to unresolved V genes and leave the rest unexplained. The sample table shows 95,000 to 150,000 clones, and about 90% are seen once. Clones ranked in the top ten supply roughly a tenth of the sample. The sample's time point, from its label and the paper: baseline before first vaccination. The sequencing used peripheral blood, collected on day 0 of AZD1222 vaccination. These receptors were obtained from an adult in good health.

With regard to this clone: Different DNA sequences within this sample yield the same CDR3. J is TRBJ2-7 and V is TRBV5-1, with 11 nucleotides matching TRBD1. V shed 3 bases and J 4 bases; nucleotides not matched to a gene: 3. The CDR3 extends over 14 amino acids. Germline V lookup: CDR1 SGHRS, CDR2 YFSETQ. The CDR3 reads CASSSGTGGYEQYF. The CDR3 nucleotides read TGCGCCAGCAGCTCCGGGACAGGGGGGTACGAGCAGTACTTC.

The chain's CDR3 is CASSLMGHRSSRELFF. CDR3 bases: TGCGCCAGCAGCTTGATGGGCCACAGGTCGAGCCGGGAGCTGTTTTTT. This chain connects TRBV5-1 to TRBJ2-2; D is possibly TRBD1 (5 bases). The V gene lost 1 base and the J gene lost 9 bases, with 19 bases spanning the gap. Germline V gives CDR1 SGHRS, CDR2 YFSETQ. The CDR3 is 16 amino acids.

V usage is TRBV10-3 and J usage is TRBJ2-4; D might be TRBD2 (6 bases). The V end lost 8 bases, the J end lost 0 bases, and 11 bases lay between the germline ends. The V gene's germline CDR1 is ENHRY and CDR2 SYGVKD. This CDR3 contains 14 residues. CDR3 protein: CAIGAGLAKNIQYF. The CDR3 nucleotides are TGTGCCATCGGTGCGGGGTTAGCCAAAAACATTCAGTACTTC.

The rearrangement uses TRBV12-5 and TRBJ1-2; no clear D gene. The V gene lost 0 bases and the J gene lost 1 base, with 12 bases spanning the gap. CDR3 length: 16 residues. Germline assignment: CDR1 LGHNT and CDR2 FRNRAP. CDR3 loop: CASGLVDHIINYGYTF. The CDR3 DNA follows: TGTGCTAGTGGTTTGGTAGATCATATTATTAACTATGGCTACACCTTC.

The J gene is TRBJ2-2, the V gene TRBV29-1; 14 nucleotides agree with TRBD2. The V gene end was trimmed by 7 bases and the J gene end by 3 bases; junction bases not matched to a gene: 4. This CDR3 is built from 15 residues. Germline CDR1 SQVTM, CDR2 ANQGSEA. CDR3 amino acids: CSDAGLAGDTGELFF. CDR3 coding DNA: TGCAGCGACGCGGGACTAGCGGGAGACACCGGGGAGCTGTTTTTT.

V is TRBV7-2 and J is TRBJ2-1, with D uncertain. Trimming shortened V by 1 base and J by 12 bases, and 16 bases separated the two germline ends. The CDR3 sequence is 14 residues long. CDR1 is SGHTA, CDR2 FQGNSA, per germline. CDR3 bases: TGTGCCAGCAGCTTAGGCCAGCCAGCCGTTGGGCAGTTCTTC. It codes for CASSLGQPAVGQFF.

J is TRBJ1-4 and V is TRBV3-1 (or the pseudogene TRBV3-2); 9 bases are shared with TRBD1. Per the germline V gene, CDR1 is LGHDT and CDR2 is YNNKEL (reference sequence). V shed 1 base, J shed 10 bases, and the junction held 13 bases outside the gene matches. There are 17 residues in the CDR3. The DNA of the CDR3 is TGTGCCAGCAGCCAAGTTGGAGCCGGGACAGGGACCCGAAAACTGTTTTTT. Amino acids: CASSQVGAGTGTRKLFF.

The chain has TRBV7-8 and TRBJ2-3, with D maybe TRBD1 (6 bases). V was clipped by 5 bases and J by 3 bases, with 9 bases between them. The germline V gene has CDR1 SGHVS and CDR2 FQNEAQ. The CDR3 runs 13 residues. CDR3 sequence: CASSRGGTDTQYF. Here the CDR3 DNA reads TGTGCCAGCAGCCGAGGGGGAACAGATACGCAGTATTTT.

This chain links TRBV11-1 with TRBJ1-6, with D perhaps TRBD1 (6 bases). Germline V gives CDR1 SGHAT, CDR2 FQDESV (reference sequence). V lost 8 bases to trimming and J lost 9 bases, with 17 bases between them. The CDR3 sequence is 14 residues long. CDR3 sequence reads: CASSSRGGSSPLHF. CDR3 DNA sequence: TGTGCCAGCTCCTCCAGGGGCGGGAGTTCACCCCTCCACTTT.

The chain couples TRBV28 to TRBJ2-7, with no clear D. Trimming removed 3 bases from V and 6 bases from J, with 9 bases in between. CDR1 MDHEN and CDR2 SYDVKM come from the germline V gene. The CDR3 contains 12 residues. The CDR3 reads CASSLIKREQYF. In DNA form, the CDR3 reads TGTGCCAGCAGTTTGATTAAGCGCGAGCAGTACTTC.

The chain couples TRBV11-2 to TRBJ2-3; 10 bases match TRBD1. The J segment lost 0 bases and the V segment lost 6 bases, leaving 9 bases of the junction unmatched. Germline V gene sequence: CDR1 SGHAT, CDR2 FQNNGV. The CDR3 is made up of 17 amino acids. Here the CDR3 reads CASRTGTGAFSTDTQYF. The CDR3 DNA reads as TGTGCCAGCAGAACCGGGACAGGGGCCTTTAGCACAGATACGCAGTATTTT.

V and J are TRBV7-8 and TRBJ1-2; the D gene is possibly TRBD1 (5 bases). The V end lost 5 bases, the J end lost 3 bases, and 13 bases lay between the germline ends. This CDR3 is built from 14 residues. Germline-derived CDR1 and CDR2 are SGHVS and FQNEAQ. The CDR3 nucleotides are TGTGCCAGCAGCCCCGGCGGGACGGACTATGGCTACACCTTC. As protein: CASSPGGTDYGYTF.

The rearrangement links TRBV6-5 to TRBJ2-1; tentative D call: TRBD2 (6 bases). The germline V and J ends were trimmed by 2 bases and 7 bases, with 18 bases remaining between them. CDR3 length: 16 residues. CDR1 and CDR2 from the germline V gene are MNHEY and SVGAGI. The DNA for the CDR3 is TGTGCCAGCAGTTACCCCAGAACGGGAGAGGGGAATGAGCAGTTCTTC. Protein: CASSYPRTGEGNEQFF.

The chain employs TRBV2 and TRBJ1-5; D remains unclear. Germline V gene data show CDR1 as SNHLY and CDR2 as FYNNEI. This CDR3 contains 14 residues. V was shortened by 10 bases and J by 2 bases, with 15 bases between the two germline ends. Written as DNA, the CDR3 is TGTGCCACCACCGCCGGGGAGGGCAATCAGCCCCAGCATTTT. It specifies CATTAGEGNQPQHF.

The CDR3 sequence: CASGLRDSGNTIYF. CDR3 DNA: TGTGCCAGCGGCCTAAGGGACTCTGGAAACACCATATATTTT. This chain uses TRBV9 with TRBJ1-3; D is unclear. CDR1 is SGDLS, CDR2 YYNGEE, per germline. This CDR3 has 14 residues. Trimming took off 7 bases at V and 0 bases at J, with 11 bases between the two ends.

The chain employs TRBV27 and TRBJ2-1, with 9 bases lining up with TRBD1. This CDR3 spans 20 amino acids. In germline, CDR1 is MNHEY, CDR2 SMNVEV (reference sequence). The J segment lost 1 base and the V segment lost 6 bases, leaving 19 bases of the junction unmatched. The CDR3 region has the DNA TGTGCCAGCAGCTTACGACTTGGGACAGGGCTTCCCCGGTCCTACAATGAGCAGTTCTTC. Amino acid sequence: CASSLRLGTGLPRSYNEQFF.

The gene calls are TRBV5-1 and TRBJ1-1; D gene unclear. V was shortened by 2 bases and J by 0 bases, with 8 bases between the two germline ends. Germline V lookup: CDR1 SGHRS, CDR2 YFSETQ. The CDR3 has 14 residues. This CDR3 reads CASSFSRLNTEAFF. The CDR3 DNA reads as TGCGCCAGCAGCTTTTCTCGGTTGAACACTGAAGCTTTCTTT.

The chain has TRBV3-1 (or the pseudogene TRBV3-2) and TRBJ2-1, with 7 bases fitting TRBD2. The CDR3 length is 13 residues. Germline V gene lookup returns CDR1 LGHDT and CDR2 YNNKEL (reference sequence). The J segment lost 15 bases and the V segment lost 4 bases, leaving 12 bases of the junction unmatched. The CDR3 coding sequence is TGTGCCAGCAGCCTCCTCCGGGGGGACCCGAGGTTCTTC. Amino acid sequence: CASSLLRGDPRFF.

This clone was observed a few times. V is TRBV5-4 and J is TRBJ2-5; D is perhaps TRBD1 (6 bases). The CDR3 is 14 amino acids. The ends were cut back, 4 bases at V and 6 bases at J, with 16 bases in the middle. Germline V gives CDR1 SGHNT, CDR2 YYREEE (reference sequence). In DNA form, the CDR3 reads TGTGCCAGCAGCGCTTCTGGGGGCCGTAAGACCCAGTACTTC. Encoded protein: CASSASGGRKTQYF.

V is TRBV5-1 and J is TRBJ2-5; D gene uncertain. The CDR3 totals 14 residues. CDR1 and CDR2 (germline): SGHRS, YFSETQ. Deletions cut 8 bases from V and 5 bases from J, with 19 bases between. The CDR3 sequence: CARAVTPAVETQYF. In DNA, the CDR3 is TGCGCCAGAGCAGTTACACCGGCAGTGGAGACCCAGTACTTC.

This chain connects TRBV5-1 to TRBJ2-7; D is undetermined. The CDR3 extends over 15 amino acids. Trimming cost V 5 bases and J 3 bases, with 18 bases left between them. Germline V gene lookup returns CDR1 SGHRS and CDR2 YFSETQ. The CDR3 reads CASRGSLAESYEQYF. For the CDR3, the DNA is TGCGCCAGCAGGGGCTCATTGGCGGAAAGCTACGAGCAGTACTTC.